Listed below are T cell receptor beta chains from one sample, sequenced in a study of breast tumors, draining lymph nodes, adjacent tissues. TCRdb reprocessed the multiplex PCR reads via MiXCR and lists one record per CDR3 protein. Among about 130,000 distinct CDR3 sequences listed, around 20% were seen once. Sequencing used axillary lymph node tissue. The receptors here all came from a female donor with breast cancer. Some clones in this sample may be carry-over from other donors' samples. The CDR3 runs from the conserved cysteine through the conserved F or W. A D gene is named only where the DNA matches it firmly. The size field is filled for only some rows; it gives once, few, many or a size class.

V gene: TRBV15
CDR3 length: 13
clone size: many
J gene: TRBJ1-2
D gene: NA
CDR3 DNA: TGTGCCACCAGCAGAGGGGGTAGCTATGGCTACACCTTC
CDR3 protein: CATSRGGSYGYTF

V gene: TRBV12-3/TRBV12-4
CDR3 length: 14
clone size: many
J gene: TRBJ1-3
D gene: NA
CDR3 DNA: TGTGCCAGCAGTTTATACAGCGCTGGAAACACCATATATTTT
CDR3 protein: CASSLYSAGNTIYF

V gene: TRBV20-1
CDR3 length: 14
clone size: few
J gene: TRBJ1-5
D gene: TRBD1
CDR3 DNA: TGCAGTGCTCCCGTGGGGACAGATTATCAGCCCCAGCATTTT
CDR3 protein: CSAPVGTDYQPQHF

V gene: TRBV7-9
CDR3 length: 15
clone size: many
J gene: TRBJ2-7
D gene: TRBD1
CDR3 DNA: TGTGCCAGCAGCTCTAGGGACAGGGCGGGCTACGAGCAGTACTTC
CDR3 protein: CASSSRDRAGYEQYF

V gene: TRBV2
CDR3 length: 14
clone size: many
J gene: TRBJ2-7
D gene: TRBD2
CDR3 DNA: TGTGCCAGCAGAACTAGCGGAGCCTCCTACGAGCAGTACTTC
CDR3 protein: CASRTSGASYEQYF

V gene: TRBV19
CDR3 length: 13
clone size: few
J gene: TRBJ1-5
D gene: NA
CDR3 DNA: TGTGCCAGTAGTATCAGGGACAATCAGCCCCAGCATTTT
CDR3 protein: CASSIRDNQPQHF

V gene: TRBV6-6
CDR3 length: 13
clone size: NA
J gene: TRBJ2-3
D gene: NA
CDR3 DNA: TGTGCCAGCAGTTCCGAAAGCCCCCCCCGAGTGAATTTT
CDR3 protein: CASSSESPPRVNF

V gene: TRBV20-1
CDR3 length: 14
clone size: many
J gene: TRBJ2-1
D gene: TRBD2
CDR3 DNA: TGCAGTGCGGGCGTAGCGGGAGGAGCTAATGAGCAGTTCTTC
CDR3 protein: CSAGVAGGANEQFF

V gene: TRBV19
CDR3 length: 15
clone size: many
J gene: TRBJ1-5
D gene: NA
CDR3 DNA: TGTGCCAGTAGTGTAGGGCGTAGCGGCAATCAGCCCCAGCATTTT
CDR3 protein: CASSVGRSGNQPQHF

V gene: TRBV5-8
CDR3 length: 16
clone size: many
J gene: TRBJ2-1
D gene: TRBD2
CDR3 DNA: TGTGCCAGCAGCCCATTTGTATCTAGCGGCTACAATGAGCAGTTCTTC
CDR3 protein: CASSPFVSSGYNEQFF

V gene: TRBV30
CDR3 length: 14
clone size: many
J gene: TRBJ1-2
D gene: NA
CDR3 DNA: TGTGCCTGGAGTCCTCTGGGGGGTGGCTATGGCTACACCTTC
CDR3 protein: CAWSPLGGGYGYTF

V gene: TRBV10-3
CDR3 length: 16
clone size: many
J gene: TRBJ1-3
D gene: NA
CDR3 DNA: TGTGCCATCAGTGAGTCTGGGGGAGGCGCGAGAAACACCATATATTTT
CDR3 protein: CAISESGGGARNTIYF

V gene: TRBV20-1
CDR3 length: 15
clone size: many
J gene: TRBJ2-3
D gene: NA
CDR3 DNA: TGCAGTGCTATAGGACGGGCACTAGGCACAGATACGCAGTATTTT
CDR3 protein: CSAIGRALGTDTQYF

V gene: TRBV7-8
CDR3 length: 16
clone size: many
J gene: TRBJ1-6
D gene: TRBD1
CDR3 DNA: TGTGCCAGCAGCCCGCCGACAGGGAGGAGATATTCACCCCTCCACTTT
CDR3 protein: CASSPPTGRRYSPLHF

V gene: TRBV5-4
CDR3 length: 14
clone size: NA
J gene: TRBJ2-5
D gene: NA
CDR3 DNA: TGTGCCAGCAGCTTGAAATCAGGGGACGGGACCCAGTACTTC
CDR3 protein: CASSLKSGDGTQYF

V gene: TRBV5-1
CDR3 length: 15
clone size: many
J gene: TRBJ1-2
D gene: TRBD1
CDR3 DNA: TGCGCCAGCAGCTTGGCCCCGACAGGGGACTATGGCTACACCTTC
CDR3 protein: CASSLAPTGDYGYTF

V gene: TRBV7-8
CDR3 length: 14
clone size: many
J gene: TRBJ2-5
D gene: TRBD1
CDR3 DNA: TGTGCCAGCAGCCGGACAGGCCCTTGGGAGACCCAGTACTTC
CDR3 protein: CASSRTGPWETQYF

V gene: TRBV19
CDR3 length: 15
clone size: many
J gene: TRBJ1-5
D gene: NA
CDR3 DNA: TGTGCCAGCCGAAACGGTGGGGTCTCAAATCAGCCCCAGCATTTT
CDR3 protein: CASRNGGVSNQPQHF

V gene: TRBV2
CDR3 length: 12
clone size: many
J gene: TRBJ1-4
D gene: NA
CDR3 DNA: TGTGCCAGCAGTGCCGGGAATGAAAAACTGTTTTTT
CDR3 protein: CASSAGNEKLFF

V gene: TRBV7-2
CDR3 length: 14
clone size: many
J gene: TRBJ2-1
D gene: TRBD1
CDR3 DNA: TGTGCCAGCAGGTGGGACAGGGGGGTCAATGAGCAGTTCTTC
CDR3 protein: CASRWDRGVNEQFF

V gene: TRBV6-5
CDR3 length: 16
clone size: many
J gene: TRBJ1-6
D gene: NA
CDR3 DNA: TGTGCCAGCAGCCCCGTCCGACAGATCTATAATTCACCCCTCCACTTT
CDR3 protein: CASSPVRQIYNSPLHF

V gene: TRBV5-6
CDR3 length: 13
clone size: NA
J gene: TRBJ1-1
D gene: TRBD1
CDR3 DNA: TGTGCCAGCAGCGTCGACAGGGTCACTGAAGCTTTCTTT
CDR3 protein: CASSVDRVTEAFF

V gene: TRBV12-3/TRBV12-4
CDR3 length: 14
clone size: many
J gene: TRBJ2-5
D gene: TRBD1
CDR3 DNA: TGTGCCAGCAGAGTAGGACAGGGATTCGAGACCCAGTACTTC
CDR3 protein: CASRVGQGFETQYF

V gene: TRBV6-1
CDR3 length: 17
clone size: many
J gene: TRBJ2-2
D gene: TRBD2
CDR3 DNA: TGTGCCAGCAGTGTCCGGACTAGCGGGAGGAACACCGGGGAGCTGTTTTTT
CDR3 protein: CASSVRTSGRNTGELFF

V gene: TRBV19
CDR3 length: 14
clone size: many
J gene: TRBJ2-7
D gene: TRBD2
CDR3 DNA: TGTGCCAGTCGGGCGGGGGGGACACACTACGAGCAGTACTTC
CDR3 protein: CASRAGGTHYEQYF

V gene: TRBV6-5
CDR3 length: 13
clone size: many
J gene: TRBJ1-6
D gene: NA
CDR3 DNA: TGTGCCAGCAGCCAAGGGGGATATTCACCCCTCCACTTT
CDR3 protein: CASSQGGYSPLHF

V gene: TRBV3-1
CDR3 length: 12
clone size: few
J gene: TRBJ1-5
D gene: NA
CDR3 DNA: TGTGCCAGCAGCCAGCGGAATCAGCCCCAGCATTTT
CDR3 protein: CASSQRNQPQHF

V gene: TRBV5-4
CDR3 length: 16
clone size: many
J gene: TRBJ2-5
D gene: NA
CDR3 DNA: TGTGCCAGCAGTCCGGTCCCCCGACAGGACGAAGAGACCCAGTACTTC
CDR3 protein: CASSPVPRQDEETQYF

V gene: TRBV20-1
CDR3 length: 17
clone size: many
J gene: TRBJ1-5
D gene: NA
CDR3 DNA: TGCAGTGCTAGAGAGAAGGGGAGACTAATTAGCAATCAGCCCCAGCATTTT
CDR3 protein: CSAREKGRLISNQPQHF

V gene: TRBV7-6
CDR3 length: 18
clone size: many
J gene: TRBJ2-1
D gene: NA
CDR3 DNA: TGTGCCAGCAGCTTAGTTATGAGTCGAGGGAGCTCCTACAATGAGCAGTTCTTC
CDR3 protein: CASSLVMSRGSSYNEQFF

V gene: TRBV20-1
CDR3 length: 11
clone size: many
J gene: TRBJ1-2
D gene: NA
CDR3 DNA: TGCAGTGTCACGAGGACATCGGGCTACACCTTC
CDR3 protein: CSVTRTSGYTF

V gene: TRBV12-3/TRBV12-4
CDR3 length: 15
clone size: many
J gene: TRBJ2-5
D gene: NA
CDR3 DNA: TGTGCCAGCAGTCCCTTGGGATGGGCGGGAGAGACCCAGTACTTC
CDR3 protein: CASSPLGWAGETQYF

V gene: TRBV5-1
CDR3 length: 17
clone size: many
J gene: TRBJ2-2
D gene: TRBD2
CDR3 DNA: TGCGCCAGCAGCTTTCAAGCGGGGGGGCCGAACACCGGGGAGCTGTTTTTT
CDR3 protein: CASSFQAGGPNTGELFF

V gene: TRBV20-1
CDR3 length: 15
clone size: many
J gene: TRBJ1-6
D gene: TRBD1
CDR3 DNA: TGCAGTGCTCCTCCGGGACAGGGTAGTTCATCACCCCTCCACTTT
CDR3 protein: CSAPPGQGSSSPLHF

V gene: TRBV30
CDR3 length: 11
clone size: NA
J gene: TRBJ2-2
D gene: NA
CDR3 DNA: TGTGCCTGGGGACTTTCCGGGGAGCTGTTTTTT
CDR3 protein: CAWGLSGELFF

V gene: TRBV2
CDR3 length: 14
clone size: many
J gene: TRBJ2-1
D gene: TRBD2
CDR3 DNA: TGTGCCAGCAGTTCAATGGGAGGGCGCAATGAGCAGTTCTTC
CDR3 protein: CASSSMGGRNEQFF

V gene: TRBV16
CDR3 length: 13
clone size: NA
J gene: TRBJ2-1
D gene: NA
CDR3 DNA: TGTGCCAGCAGCCCCTGGACCGGGAATGAGCAGTTCTTC
CDR3 protein: CASSPWTGNEQFF

V gene: TRBV10-3
CDR3 length: 14
clone size: many
J gene: TRBJ1-3
D gene: NA
CDR3 DNA: TGTGCCATCAGCAGGGACGGCTCTGGAAACACCATATATTTT
CDR3 protein: CAISRDGSGNTIYF

V gene: TRBV10-3
CDR3 length: 14
clone size: few
J gene: TRBJ2-3
D gene: NA
CDR3 DNA: TGTGCCATCAGTTGGCAGGACCTCACAGATACGCAGTATTTT
CDR3 protein: CAISWQDLTDTQYF

V gene: TRBV6-1
CDR3 length: 14
clone size: many
J gene: TRBJ2-7
D gene: TRBD2
CDR3 DNA: TGTGCCAGCAGTGAATTAACGGGAGGAAACGAGCAGTACTTC
CDR3 protein: CASSELTGGNEQYF

V gene: TRBV7-9
CDR3 length: 14
clone size: many
J gene: TRBJ2-7
D gene: NA
CDR3 DNA: TGTGCCAGCAGCTTAGAGGATCCGCCCTACGAGCAGTACTTC
CDR3 protein: CASSLEDPPYEQYF

V gene: TRBV20-1
CDR3 length: 14
clone size: many
J gene: TRBJ2-5
D gene: NA
CDR3 DNA: TGCAGTGCTAGAGATTGGGGGGCAAGAGAGACCCAGTACTTC
CDR3 protein: CSARDWGARETQYF

V gene: TRBV7-3
CDR3 length: 16
clone size: many
J gene: TRBJ2-2
D gene: NA
CDR3 DNA: TGTGCCAGCAGCTTAAACGGACTGACGAACACCGGGGAGCTGTTTTTT
CDR3 protein: CASSLNGLTNTGELFF

V gene: TRBV15
CDR3 length: 14
clone size: many
J gene: TRBJ2-7
D gene: NA
CDR3 DNA: TGTGCCATCCGAAACGACAGGAGCTCCTACGAGCAGTACTTC
CDR3 protein: CAIRNDRSSYEQYF

V gene: TRBV18
CDR3 length: 13
clone size: many
J gene: TRBJ2-7
D gene: NA
CDR3 DNA: TGTGCCAGTTCCGTGACAGACACATACGAGCAGTACTTC
CDR3 protein: CASSVTDTYEQYF

V gene: TRBV10-3
CDR3 length: 13
clone size: many
J gene: TRBJ2-3
D gene: NA
CDR3 DNA: TGTGCCATCAGTAGGACAGGCACAGATACGCAGTATTTT
CDR3 protein: CAISRTGTDTQYF

V gene: TRBV5-1
CDR3 length: 15
clone size: many
J gene: TRBJ2-1
D gene: TRBD2
CDR3 DNA: TGCGCCAGCAGCTTACTAGCGGGGCCCTACAATGAGCAGTTCTTC
CDR3 protein: CASSLLAGPYNEQFF

V gene: TRBV5-1
CDR3 length: 14
clone size: many
J gene: TRBJ2-3
D gene: NA
CDR3 DNA: TGCGCCAGCAGCTTAGGGGAGTTCACAGATACGCAGTATTTT
CDR3 protein: CASSLGEFTDTQYF

V gene: TRBV15
CDR3 length: 16
clone size: many
J gene: TRBJ2-7
D gene: TRBD2
CDR3 DNA: TGTGCCACCAGCAGGGGATCTAGCGGGAGCCCCTACGAGCAGTACTTC
CDR3 protein: CATSRGSSGSPYEQYF

V gene: TRBV27
CDR3 length: 13
clone size: many
J gene: TRBJ1-2
D gene: TRBD1
CDR3 DNA: TGTGCCAGCAGCCCAATGGGAGGGGGCGGCTACACCTTC
CDR3 protein: CASSPMGGGGYTF

V gene: TRBV9
CDR3 length: 16
clone size: few
J gene: TRBJ2-2
D gene: TRBD2
CDR3 DNA: TGTGCCAGCAGCCCAGCGGGGTTAGAGAACACCGGGGAGCTGTTTTTT
CDR3 protein: CASSPAGLENTGELFF

V gene: TRBV2
CDR3 length: 15
clone size: many
J gene: TRBJ2-2
D gene: NA
CDR3 DNA: TGTGCCAGCAGTGAAATGACAGCGAACACCGGGGAGCTGTTTTTT
CDR3 protein: CASSEMTANTGELFF

V gene: TRBV12-3/TRBV12-4
CDR3 length: 19
clone size: many
J gene: TRBJ2-6
D gene: TRBD1
CDR3 DNA: TGTGCCAGCAGCGCACTCCCGGGACAGGGGTTCTCTGGGGCCAACGTCCTGACTTTC
CDR3 protein: CASSALPGQGFSGANVLTF

V gene: TRBV14
CDR3 length: 14
clone size: NA
J gene: TRBJ1-3
D gene: TRBD1
CDR3 DNA: TGTGCCAGCAGCCAAGGGACAGGGGGAAACACCATATATTTT
CDR3 protein: CASSQGTGGNTIYF

V gene: TRBV6-4
CDR3 length: 14
clone size: many
J gene: TRBJ2-2
D gene: NA
CDR3 DNA: TGTGCCAGCAGCGAGGACAGCTTCCTCGGGGAGCTGTTTTTT
CDR3 protein: CASSEDSFLGELFF

V gene: TRBV27
CDR3 length: 15
clone size: many
J gene: TRBJ2-3
D gene: TRBD2
CDR3 DNA: TGTGCCAGCAGTTTAGGACTAGTCGGCACAGATACGCAGTATTTT
CDR3 protein: CASSLGLVGTDTQYF

V gene: TRBV7-9
CDR3 length: 16
clone size: many
J gene: TRBJ2-1
D gene: TRBD2
CDR3 DNA: TGTGCCAGCAGCCCCGTAGGAGCGGGGGTGATTAATGAGCAGTTCTTC
CDR3 protein: CASSPVGAGVINEQFF